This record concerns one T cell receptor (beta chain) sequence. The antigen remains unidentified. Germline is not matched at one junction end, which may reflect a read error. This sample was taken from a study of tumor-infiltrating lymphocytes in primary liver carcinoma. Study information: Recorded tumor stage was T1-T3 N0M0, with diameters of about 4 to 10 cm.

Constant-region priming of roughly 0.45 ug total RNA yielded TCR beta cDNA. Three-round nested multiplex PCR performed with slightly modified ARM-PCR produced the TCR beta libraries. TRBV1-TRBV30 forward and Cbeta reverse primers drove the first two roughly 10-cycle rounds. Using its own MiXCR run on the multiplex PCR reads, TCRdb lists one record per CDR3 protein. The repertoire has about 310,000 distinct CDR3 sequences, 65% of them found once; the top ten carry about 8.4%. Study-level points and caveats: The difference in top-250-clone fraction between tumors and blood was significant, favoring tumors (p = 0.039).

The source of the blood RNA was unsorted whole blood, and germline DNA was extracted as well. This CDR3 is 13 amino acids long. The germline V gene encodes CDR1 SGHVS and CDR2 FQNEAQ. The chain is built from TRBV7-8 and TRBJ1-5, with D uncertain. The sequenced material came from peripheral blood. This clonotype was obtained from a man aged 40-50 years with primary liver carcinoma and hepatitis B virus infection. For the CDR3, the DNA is TGTGCCAGCAGCTTAATGACTCAACAGCCCCGGCATTTT. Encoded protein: CASSLMTQQPRHF.